This entry lists 8 T cell receptor beta chains sequenced from one sample in a study of T-cell memory formation after mild COVID-19. TCRdb passed the 5' RACE reads through MiXCR, listing each CDR3 protein once. The sample shows about 240,000 distinct CDR3 sequences, around a tenth of them seen only once. Sequencing input: PBMCs or a T cell subset sorted from them (not recorded which). These receptors originate from a man younger than 30 who had mild COVID-19 (a few samples of this study predate the infection). Cell type and time point are not known.

This rearrangement joins TRBV6-1 to TRBJ2-5; tentatively, D is TRBD1 or TRBD2 (5 bases each). Germline CDR1 and CDR2: MNHNS and SASEGT. V was trimmed by 6 bases and J by 1 base, leaving 12 bases between them. This CDR3 spans 14 amino acids. The CDR3: CASREVTAQETQYF. For the CDR3, the DNA is TGTGCCAGCAGGGAGGTGACAGCCCAAGAGACCCAGTACTTC.

The chain carries TRBV7-8 and TRBJ2-6; D not resolved. The V gene lost 2 bases and the J gene lost 1 base, with 9 bases spanning the gap. This CDR3 region has 16 residues. Germline CDR1 reads SGHVS; CDR2 reads FQNEAQ. CDR3 amino acids: CASSLREGSGANVLTF. Written as DNA, the CDR3 is TGTGCCAGCAGCTTAAGAGAAGGATCTGGGGCCAACGTCCTGACTTTC.

This clonotype was detected only a few times. V is TRBV4-1 and J is TRBJ1-4; possibly TRBD1 for D (6 bases). V dropped 6 bases and J dropped 8 bases, with 16 bases sitting between them. The CDR3 has 14 amino acids. Germline-derived CDR1 and CDR2 are MGHRA and YSYEKL. CDR3 in amino acids: CASRGGGRIEKLFF. Here the CDR3 DNA reads TGCGCCAGCAGGGGTGGGGGGCGCATCGAAAAACTGTTTTTT.

This clonotype was seen a handful of times. The chain has TRBV28 and TRBJ2-3; TRBD1 agrees at 7 bases. CDR3 length equals 16 residues. Germline CDR1 is MDHEN and CDR2 is SYDVKM. With 2 bases clipped from V and 0 bases from J, the junction kept 5 bases outside the gene matches. The CDR3 loop reads CASSLMRGPSTDTQYF. Here the CDR3 DNA reads TGTGCCAGCAGTTTAATGAGGGGGCCTAGCACAGATACGCAGTATTTT.

The chain has TRBV30 and TRBJ1-1; D not certain. V was cut by 0 bases and J by 0 bases, with 5 bases left in between. Germline CDR1 and CDR2: GTSNPN and SVGIG (reference sequence). The CDR3 has 13 amino acids. CDR3 residues: CAWSVSLNTEAFF. CDR3 in DNA: TGTGCCTGGAGTGTAAGCTTGAACACTGAAGCTTTCTTT.

J is TRBJ1-3 and V is TRBV20-1; tentatively, D is TRBD1 (6 bases). The CDR3 extends over 17 amino acids. V gave up 1 base and J gave up 0 bases, with 16 bases separating them. Germline lookup yields CDR1 DFQATT and CDR2 SNEGSKA (reference sequence). CDR3 in DNA: TGCAGTGCTAGAGGGATTCAGGGGCCACTCTCTGGAAACACCATATATTTT. Amino acids: CSARGIQGPLSGNTIYF.

Here the CDR3 DNA reads TGTGCCAGCAGCCAAGCTGGAGTCATGGGTACCCAGTACTTC. Its translation is CASSQAGVMGTQYF. The chain couples TRBV3-1 to TRBJ2-5; D is unresolved. Germline V gene sequence: CDR1 LGHDT, CDR2 YNNKEL (reference sequence). Trimming stripped 1 base from V and 8 bases from J, with 14 bases between. The CDR3 totals 14 residues.

In this sample, this clonotype turned up many times. The chain recombines TRBV5-1 with TRBJ2-5; D is ambiguous. Germline V gives CDR1 SGHRS, CDR2 YFSETQ. Between the trimmed V and J ends, which lost 1 base and 2 bases, there was a span of 6 bases. The CDR3 totals 13 residues. The CDR3, as DNA: TGCGCCAGCAGCTTGAGCTTTCAAGAGACCCAGTACTTC. It is translated as CASSLSFQETQYF. The full variable domain, in which reference TRBV5-1 and TRBJ2-5 provide the parts outside the CDR3, is KAGVTQTPRYLIKTRGQQVTLSCSPISGHRSVSWYQQTPGQGLQFLFEYFSETQRNKGNFPGRFSGRQFSNSRSEMNVSTLELGDSALYLCASSLSFQETQYFGPGTRLLVL.